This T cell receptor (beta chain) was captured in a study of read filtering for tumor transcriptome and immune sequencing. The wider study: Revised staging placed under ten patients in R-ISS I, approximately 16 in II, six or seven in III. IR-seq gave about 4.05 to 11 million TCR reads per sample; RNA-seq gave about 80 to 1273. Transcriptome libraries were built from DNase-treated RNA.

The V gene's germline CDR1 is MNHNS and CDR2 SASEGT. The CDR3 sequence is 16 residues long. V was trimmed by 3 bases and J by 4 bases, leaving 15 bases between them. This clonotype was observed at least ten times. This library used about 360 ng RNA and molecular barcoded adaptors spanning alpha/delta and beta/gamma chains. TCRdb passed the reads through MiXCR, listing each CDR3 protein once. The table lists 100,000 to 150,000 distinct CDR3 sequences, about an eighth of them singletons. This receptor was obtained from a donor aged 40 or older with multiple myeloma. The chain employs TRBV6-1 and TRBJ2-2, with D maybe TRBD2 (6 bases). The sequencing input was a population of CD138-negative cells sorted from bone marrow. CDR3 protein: CASSEAGGGITGELFF. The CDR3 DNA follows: TGTGCCAGCAGTGAGGCCGGTGGAGGGATCACCGGGGAGCTGTTTTTT.